The clone carrying this TCR beta chain appeared many times. Its cognate antigen is unknown. The data are from a study of response to subunit inactivated influenza vaccine. V was pared by 0 bases and J by 4 bases, with 7 bases between. The CDR3 length is 13 residues. Germline CDR1 and CDR2: SGHRS and YFSETQ. TCRdb re-called the RT-PCR reads through MiXCR, storing one row per CDR3 protein. The data show about 830,000 distinct CDR3 sequences, with less than 20% seen just once and about a tenth held by the top ten. General study findings and limits: Only a handful of new T cells, the authors suggested, are recruited with each seasonal influenza vaccination.

The material sequenced was PBMCs from blood, taken approximately 5 days after vaccination. The chain couples TRBV5-1 to TRBJ1-1; D is possibly TRBD1 (5 bases). The receptor comes from a man in his fifties who received an inactivated influenza vaccine. The CDR3 nucleotides are TGCGCCAGCAGCTTGGCAGGGAGCACTGAAGCTTTCTTT. It translates to CASSLAGSTEAFF.